This TCR beta chain was obtained from a study of T cell repertoires in cytomegalovirus infection. The CDR3 contains 16 residues. Germline assignment: CDR1 SGHVS and CDR2 FNYEAQ. V lost 1 base and J lost 6; bases outside the gene matches: 8. Each CDR3 protein is one row after TCRdb ran MiXCR on the reads. The sample includes hundreds of thousands of distinct CDR3 sequences, around 30% of them seen just once. This clonotype appeared many times. Antigen: not known. The clonotype comes from a human donor in good health (CMV status not recorded). Some clones in this sample may be carry-over from other donors' samples. The sample consisted of cultured CD8+ T cells from PBMCs, taken from culture after CMV antigen stimulation. V gene TRBV7-6 combines with J gene TRBJ2-3, with 9 nucleotides matching TRBD1. The DNA for the CDR3 is TGTGCCAGCAGCTTAGTTGGGACAGGGTCGCTCGATACGCAGTATTTT. This codes for CASSLVGTGSLDTQYF.